This T cell receptor beta chain was obtained from a study of siplizumab effects on memory and regulatory T cells. Germline assignment: CDR1 SGHAT and CDR2 FQNNGV. CDR3 length: 15 amino acids. The V end was cut by 1 base, the J end by 5 bases, with 14 bases between. Sequencing used immunoSEQ multiplex PCR; TCRdb keeps in-frame clones, though not all of them. The sample yields 110,000 or so clones, just over 90% seen once. The sequence came from a human donor in good health. V is TRBV11-2 and J is TRBJ2-5; D is tentatively TRBD1 or TRBD2 (5 bases each). The specimen sequenced was Tregs sorted from blood. The chain's CDR3 is CASSLGGGGLETQYF. CDR3 nucleotide sequence: TGTGCCAGCAGCTTAGGGGGCGGAGGTTTGGAGACCCAGTACTTC.